The 25 T cell receptor beta chains below come from one sample, sequenced in a study of shared clonotypes between healthy human individuals. The method was immunoSEQ multiplex PCR; TCRdb's version includes in-frame clones alone and lacks a portion of them. The table includes about 2 million clones, about 95% detected once. Naive CD8 populations comprised CD45RO-negative cells positively selected for CCR7, excluding terminally differentiated effector memory CD45RA+ cells. The specimen sequenced was naive CD8+ T cells sorted from blood. The origin of the receptors is a man between 18 and 29 years old in good health.

The chain is built from TRBV21-1 and TRBJ2-7; the table's D call, TRBD1, was not checked against the DNA. TRBV21-1 is classified as a pseudogene. The CDR3 has 15 residues. The CDR3 here is CASSAPGQGFYEQYF. The DNA of the CDR3 is TGTGCCAGCAGCGCTCCGGGACAGGGATTCTACGAGCAGTACTTC.

The chain couples TRBV7-6 to TRBJ2-6, with D unresolved. The CDR3 length is 18 residues. V was pared by 2 bases and J by 5 bases, with 19 bases between. CDR1 SGHVS and CDR2 FNYEAQ come from the germline V gene. Written as DNA, the CDR3 is TGTGCCAGCAGCTTATTACAAATCTCACAAAGTCGGGCCAACGTCCTGACTTTC. Its protein is CASSLLQISQSRANVLTF.

This clone was seen just once. This chain uses TRBV11-2 with TRBJ1-1; 12 bases fit TRBD1. The V gene's germline CDR1 is SGHAT and CDR2 FQNNGV. The ends lost 3 bases at V and 2 bases at J; junction bases unmatched: 10. The CDR3 is 18 amino acids. The CDR3, as DNA: TGTGCCAGCAGCTTCTTAATGGGACAGGGGGCGGAAAACACTGAAGCTTTCTTT. Its translation: CASSFLMGQGAENTEAFF.

V gene TRBV6-5 combines with J gene TRBJ1-1; D is uncertain. This CDR3 comprises 10 residues. Germline values: CDR1 MNHEY, CDR2 SVGAGI. V dropped 8 bases and J dropped 3 bases, with 4 bases sitting between them. This chain's CDR3 is CASFHTEAFF. As DNA, the CDR3 is TGTGCCAGCTTCCACACTGAAGCTTTCTTT.

A remark on this clone: Distinct nucleotide sequences in the sample also encode this CDR3. The chain recombines TRBV7-9 with TRBJ2-5; D is perhaps TRBD1 (6 bases). V dropped 1 base and J dropped 5 bases, with 11 bases sitting between them. CDR1 and CDR2 from the germline V gene are SEHNR and FQNEAQ (reference sequence). This CDR3 has 14 residues. CDR3 residues: CASSLVAGVETQYF. Written as DNA, the CDR3 is TGTGCCAGCAGCTTAGTGGCAGGGGTGGAGACCCAGTACTTC.

Only one count was recorded for this clone. This sequence joins TRBV5-4 and TRBJ2-2; 11 nucleotides match TRBD2. V gave up 4 bases and J gave up 0 bases; unmatched junction bases: 2. In germline, CDR1 is SGHNT, CDR2 YYREEE (reference sequence). The CDR3 loop spans 16 amino acids. The CDR3 spells CASSRGLAANTGELFF. The CDR3 coding sequence is TGTGCCAGCAGCCGGGGACTAGCGGCGAACACCGGGGAGCTGTTTTTT.

The rearrangement uses TRBV19 and TRBJ1-1; D remains ambiguous. The CDR3 contains 13 residues. Germline V gene data show CDR1 as LNHDA and CDR2 as SQIVND (reference sequence). With 6 bases removed from V and 1 base from J, the gap between germline ends came to 9 bases. This CDR3 is CASRGSGNTEAFF. The CDR3 nucleotides are TGTGCCAGTAGGGGGTCCGGGAACACTGAAGCTTTCTTT.

Here the CDR3 DNA reads TGTGCCAGCAGTCACGGGACAGGGGGCGCGAGGACTGAAGCTTTCTTT. Its protein is CASSHGTGGARTEAFF. The chain combines TRBV27 with TRBJ1-1; 12 bases align to TRBD1. The length of the CDR3 is 16 residues. From germline, CDR1 is MNHEY and CDR2 SMNVEV (reference sequence). The junction had 9 bases not matched to a gene; V was cut back by 5 bases and J by 5 bases.

V and J are TRBV9 and TRBJ2-7, with 7 nucleotides matching TRBD2. The CDR3 consists of 15 residues. CDR1 is SGDLS, CDR2 YYNGEE, per germline. V was clipped by 0 bases and J by 5 bases; unmatched bases: 8. The CDR3 sequence is CASSVDWRERHEQYF. The CDR3 DNA sequence: TGTGCCAGCAGCGTAGACTGGCGGGAGAGGCACGAGCAGTACTTC.

The chain employs TRBV30 and TRBJ2-1, with TRBD1 matching over 10 bases. J was trimmed by 9 bases and V by 5 bases; bases with no gene match: 7. The CDR3 has 13 amino acids. Germline loops: CDR1 GTSNPN, CDR2 SVGIG (reference sequence). CDR3 protein: CAWSGGTGAEQFF. CDR3 DNA sequence: TGTGCCTGGTCCGGTGGGACAGGGGCTGAGCAGTTCTTC.

The rearrangement links TRBV13 to TRBJ2-7; the match to TRBD1 covers 10 bases. Germline CDR1 PRHDT, CDR2 FYEKMQ (reference sequence). The CDR3 is 15 residues long. Unmatched junction bases numbered 7, after V lost 5 bases and J lost 3 bases. The CDR3 loop reads CASSPTRDRGYEQYF. DNA of the CDR3: TGTGCCAGCAGCCCGACCCGGGACAGGGGCTACGAGCAGTACTTC.

The V and J genes are TRBV7-9 and TRBJ2-1; TRBD1 matches 10 bases. V gave up 1 base and J gave up 8 bases; unmatched junction bases: 5. Looked up from germline, CDR1 is SEHNR and CDR2 is FQNEAQ (reference sequence). The CDR3 has 15 residues. The CDR3 loop is CASSLDRQGAHEQFF. CDR3 DNA sequence: TGTGCCAGCAGCTTAGACAGACAGGGGGCGCATGAGCAGTTCTTC. The full variable domain, completed using reference TRBV7-9 and TRBJ2-1, is DTGVSQNPRHKITKRGQNVTFRCDPISEHNRLYWYRQTLGQGPEFLTYFQNEAQLEKSRLLSDRFSAERPKGSFSTLEIQRTEQGDSAMYLCASSLDRQGAHEQFFGPGTRLTVL.

The gene calls are TRBV5-6 and TRBJ1-6; tentative D call: TRBD1 (5 bases). This CDR3 has 14 residues. Germline CDR1 is SGHDT and CDR2 is YYEEEE. Trimming shortened V by 5 bases and J by 7 bases, and 13 bases separated the two germline ends. This CDR3 reads CASSYQGSNSPLHF. The CDR3 coding sequence is TGTGCCAGCAGTTACCAGGGATCCAATTCACCCCTCCACTTT.

V and J are TRBV23-1 and TRBJ2-2; 8 bases align to TRBD1. TRBV23-1 is flagged as an ORF with uncertain function. V shed 2 bases, J shed 7 bases, and the junction held 6 bases outside the gene matches. The length of the CDR3 is 15 residues. The DNA for the CDR3 is TGCGCCAGCAGTCAAGGGGTGGACAGGGTCGGGGAGCTGTTTTTT. It codes for CASSQGVDRVGELFF.

This sequence joins TRBV4-1 and TRBJ1-1, with TRBD1 matching over 7 bases. The ends lost 0 bases at V and 4 bases at J; junction bases unmatched: 2. The CDR3 consists of 14 residues. Germline CDR1 reads MGHRA; CDR2 reads YSYEKL. DNA of the CDR3: TGCGCCAGCAGCCAAGATAACAGGGGCACTGAAGCTTTCTTT. Residues: CASSQDNRGTEAFF.

This rearrangement joins TRBV11-2 to TRBJ2-2; a possible D gene is TRBD1 (5 bases). This CDR3 has 14 amino acids. The germline V gene has CDR1 SGHAT and CDR2 FQNNGV. V lost 0 bases and J lost 9, with 11 bases in between. CDR3 region: CASSLEAGMRELFF. CDR3 bases: TGTGCCAGCAGCTTAGAGGCAGGGATGAGGGAGCTGTTTTTT.

The chain combines TRBV10-2 with TRBJ2-5; TRBD2 matches at 13 bases. Germline V gene sequence: CDR1 WSHSY, CDR2 SAAADI. V lost 3 bases to trimming and J lost 4 bases; unmatched junction nucleotides: 5. The CDR3 loop spans 16 amino acids. CDR3 bases: TGCGCCAGCAGTGATCCCGGACTAGCGGGGGTAGAGACCCAGTACTTC. It encodes CASSDPGLAGVETQYF.

V usage is TRBV29-1 and J usage is TRBJ1-1, with D unresolved. Germline V CDR1 and CDR2: SQVTM, ANQGSEA. Trimming cost V 5 bases and J 2 bases, with 12 bases left between them. This CDR3 has 13 amino acids. The CDR3 sequence: CSVSGILNTEAFF. The CDR3, as DNA: TGCAGCGTTTCCGGGATTTTAAACACTGAAGCTTTCTTT.

This clone was recorded only once. The chain couples TRBV4-1 to TRBJ2-2; D ambiguous. Germline lookup yields CDR1 MGHRA and CDR2 YSYEKL. The CDR3 runs 14 residues. The V and J ends lost 4 bases and 0 bases respectively, with 6 bases between them. CDR3 in DNA: TGCGCCAGCAGCCTTCCATCGAACACCGGGGAGCTGTTTTTT. Amino acid sequence: CASSLPSNTGELFF.

This sequence joins TRBV25-1 and TRBJ1-2, with D hard to call. The CDR3 spans 14 residues. Deletions cut 2 bases from V and 8 bases from J, with 15 bases between. Germline values: CDR1 MGHDK, CDR2 SYGVNS. The DNA for the CDR3 is TGTGCCAGCAGTGAAACGAGGGCAGGTGGGGGCTACACCTTC. Translation gives CASSETRAGGGYTF.

The rearrangement uses TRBV4-3 and TRBJ2-7; D possibly matches TRBD1 or TRBD2 (6 bases each). This CDR3 contains 16 residues. V lost 3 bases to trimming and J lost 2 bases, with 17 bases between them. Per germline, CDR1 LGHNA and CDR2 YSLEER. For the CDR3, the DNA is TGCGCCAGCAGCCAGCAAAGGGGGGAGGACGCCTACGAGCAGTACTTC. This translates into CASSQQRGEDAYEQYF.

The chain has TRBV19 and TRBJ1-2; D is ambiguous. This CDR3 region has 13 residues. The V gene lost 5 bases and the J gene lost 5 bases, with 12 bases spanning the gap. Germline-derived CDR1 and CDR2 are LNHDA and SQIVND (reference sequence). The CDR3 region is CASSPGIVYGYTF. In DNA form, the CDR3 reads TGTGCCAGTAGTCCAGGCATCGTATATGGCTACACCTTC.

Of note for this clone: Different DNA sequences within this sample yield the same CDR3. Here the CDR3 DNA reads TGTGCCAGCAGTTCCATGGGGGGCACTGAAGCTTTCTTT. Encoded protein: CASSSMGGTEAFF. The rearrangement links TRBV27 to TRBJ1-1; a possible D gene is TRBD1 (5 bases). The germline V gene has CDR1 MNHEY and CDR2 SMNVEV (reference sequence). V gave up 4 bases and J gave up 4 bases, with 10 bases separating them. The CDR3 runs to 13 residues.

The chain employs TRBV4-1 and TRBJ1-2; maybe TRBD1 (5 bases). Trimming took off 3 bases at V and 6 bases at J, with 14 bases between the two ends. This CDR3 has 14 amino acids. The germline V gene encodes CDR1 MGHRA and CDR2 YSYEKL. The CDR3 bases are TGCGCCAGCAGCCACCCCGGGACTGCGGATGGCTACACCTTC. This sequence encodes CASSHPGTADGYTF.

This chain joins TRBV15 and TRBJ2-7, with 11 bases identical to TRBD2. Germline CDR1 is LNHNV and CDR2 is YYDKDF (reference sequence). CDR3 length equals 16 residues. With V trimmed by 3 bases and J by 4 bases, 8 bases remained unmatched. CDR3 nucleotide sequence: TGTGCCACCAGCAGTTCCGGGCTAGCGGGAGGATACGAGCAGTACTTC. Protein: CATSSSGLAGGYEQYF.